This passage covers 18 T cell receptor beta chains from one sample sequenced in a study of T cell responses to AZD1222 COVID-19 vaccine. Data came from immunoSEQ multiplex PCR; TCRdb stores just in-frame clones and leaves some out. The sample lists 100,000 to 150,000 clones; around 92% were seen once. The source material was peripheral blood, sampled on day 0 of AZD1222 vaccination. Source of these receptors: an adult in good health.

V gene TRBV7-9 combines with J gene TRBJ1-1, with D perhaps TRBD1 (5 bases). The CDR3 contains 15 residues. Per the germline V gene, CDR1 is SEHNR and CDR2 is FQNEAQ (reference sequence). V was clipped by 1 base and J by 4 bases, with 13 bases between them. CDR3 nucleotide sequence: TGTGCCAGCAGCTTAGTAGCGGGGCAGGCCACTGAAGCTTTCTTT. It translates to CASSLVAGQATEAFF.

The chain is built from TRBV14 and TRBJ2-6, with D unclear. Trimming shortened V by 4 bases and J by 4 bases, and 17 bases separated the two germline ends. The length of the CDR3 is 17 residues. The germline gives CDR1 SGHDN, CDR2 FVKESK. CDR3 in amino acids: CASSRLRLASGANVLTF. The CDR3 DNA sequence: TGTGCCAGCAGCCGTTTACGGTTGGCGTCAGGGGCCAACGTCCTGACTTTC.

The V and J genes are TRBV29-1 and TRBJ2-7; D unclear. The CDR3 is made up of 12 amino acids. With 2 bases removed from V and 2 bases from J, the gap between germline ends came to 7 bases. The germline gives CDR1 SQVTM, CDR2 ANQGSEA. The CDR3 loop is CSVETDPYEQYF. DNA of the CDR3: TGCAGCGTTGAAACAGACCCCTACGAGCAGTACTTC.

The chain has TRBV5-1 and TRBJ2-1; TRBD2 aligns across 15 bases. V trimming: 4 bases; J trimming: 9 bases; junction bases outside the gene matches: 5. The CDR3 runs to 15 residues. The germline V gene encodes CDR1 SGHRS and CDR2 YFSETQ. Written as DNA, the CDR3 is TGCGCCAGCAGCCTTTCGGGACTAGCGGGAGGTGAGCAGTTCTTC. Encoded protein: CASSLSGLAGGEQFF.

A word on this clone: Sequence at one end of the junction differs from germline and may be a read error. The chain uses TRBV29-1 and TRBJ2-1; perhaps D is TRBD1 or TRBD2 (6 bases each). This CDR3 is 10 amino acids long. The germline V gene encodes CDR1 SQVTM and CDR2 ANQGSEA. Written as DNA, the CDR3 is TGCAGCGCCCTAGGGGGAGGAGTGATCTTC. It encodes CSALGGGVIF.

V gene TRBV3-1 (or the pseudogene TRBV3-2) combines with J gene TRBJ2-1; a possible D gene is TRBD2 (5 bases). V was trimmed by 2 bases and J by 2 bases, leaving 16 bases between them. The CDR3 is made up of 17 amino acids. Germline CDR1 LGHDT, CDR2 YNNKEL (reference sequence). CDR3 sequence (DNA): TGTGCCAGCAGCCAACCCGTTAGCGCTTTAACCTACAATGAGCAGTTCTTC. The encoded protein is CASSQPVSALTYNEQFF.

This chain connects TRBV6-5 to TRBJ1-1; D remains ambiguous. CDR3 size: 15 residues. Germline V gene data show CDR1 as MNHEY and CDR2 as SVGAGI. The ends were cut back, 3 bases at V and 5 bases at J, with 16 bases in the middle. The CDR3 loop reads CASSYEGVGWTEAFF. DNA of the CDR3: TGTGCCAGCAGTTATGAGGGTGTTGGGTGGACTGAAGCTTTCTTT.

The rearrangement uses TRBV7-9 and TRBJ2-3; 10 bases agree with TRBD2. The CDR3 has 15 amino acids. Per the germline V gene, CDR1 is SEHNR and CDR2 is FQNEAQ (reference sequence). V shed 4 bases, J shed 3 bases, and the junction held 4 bases outside the gene matches. CDR3: CASSSRTSGTDTQYF. The CDR3, as DNA: TGTGCCAGCAGCTCCCGGACTAGCGGAACAGATACGCAGTATTTT.

This clone was counted once. The chain employs TRBV7-2 and TRBJ1-3; no clear D gene. V was clipped by 0 bases and J by 2 bases, with 5 bases between them. CDR1 and CDR2 (germline): SGHTA, FQGNSA. The CDR3 sequence is 14 residues long. CDR3 in DNA: TGTGCCAGCAGCTTAGCAATAGCTGGAAACACCATATATTTT. Amino acid sequence: CASSLAIAGNTIYF.

The chain has TRBV7-2 and TRBJ1-5; D not resolved. The length of the CDR3 is 12 residues. CDR1 SGHTA and CDR2 FQGNSA come from the germline V gene. V gave up 4 bases and J gave up 4 bases, with 5 bases separating them. CDR3 in amino acids: CASSSQNQPQHF. In DNA, the CDR3 is TGTGCCAGCAGCTCCCAGAATCAGCCCCAGCATTTT.

The V gene is TRBV11-2, the J gene TRBJ2-7; D gene ambiguous. V lost 3 bases and J lost 7, with 7 bases in between. Germline values: CDR1 SGHAT, CDR2 FQNNGV. The CDR3 consists of 11 residues. The CDR3 reads CASSFTSEQYF. For the CDR3, the DNA is TGTGCCAGCAGCTTTACATCTGAGCAGTACTTC.

The chain joins TRBV27 to TRBJ2-1; 9 nucleotides agree with TRBD2. V trimming: 4 bases; J trimming: 6 bases; junction bases outside the gene matches: 16. Per the germline V gene, CDR1 is MNHEY and CDR2 is SMNVEV (reference sequence). CDR3 length equals 18 residues. The CDR3 DNA is TGTGCCAGCAGTTCCCCATGGCGGGGACTAGCAGGCGGCAATGAGCAGTTCTTC. The encoded protein is CASSSPWRGLAGGNEQFF.

The V call is TRBV19, the J call TRBJ1-5; the D is unclear. V lost 6 bases, J lost 3 bases, and 15 bases lay in between. The germline CDR1 and CDR2 sequences are LNHDA and SQIVND (reference sequence). CDR3 length: 15 amino acids. The CDR3 is CASRVGPVSNQPQHF. DNA for the CDR3: TGTGCCAGTAGAGTAGGTCCAGTTTCCAATCAGCCCCAGCATTTT. The complete variable domain, with remaining parts taken from reference TRBV19 and TRBJ1-5, reads DGGITQSPKYLFRKEGQNVTLSCEQNLNHDAMYWYRQDPGQGLRLIYYSQIVNDFQKGDIAEGYSVSREKKESFPLTVTSAQKNPTAFYLCASRVGPVSNQPQHFGDGTRLSIL.

V is TRBV21-1 and J is TRBJ1-1. TRBV21-1 counts as a pseudogene. This CDR3 has 17 amino acids. CDR3 region: CASSKKRAVWTDTEAFF. For the CDR3, the DNA is TGTGCCAGCAGCAAAAAGAGGGCGGTATGGACCGACACTGAAGCTTTCTTT.

V is TRBV13 and J is TRBJ2-7; 8 nucleotides line up with TRBD2. Trimming took 10 bases from V and 6 from J; bases not matched to a gene: 17. The germline CDR1 and CDR2 sequences are PRHDT and FYEKMQ (reference sequence). The CDR3 sequence is 15 residues long. The CDR3 DNA reads TGTGCCACTTCCCCGGGAGGGAGGGCGGTGCGCGAGCAGTACTTC. This sequence encodes CATSPGGRAVREQYF.

The rearrangement links TRBV6-5 to TRBJ2-1, with 15 bases identical to TRBD2. The length of the CDR3 is 15 residues. V was pared by 6 bases and J by 8 bases, with 5 bases of the junction left unmatched. CDR1 is MNHEY and CDR2 is SVGAGI in the germline V gene. The CDR3 loop reads CASSRTSGRAHEQFF. DNA of the CDR3: TGTGCCAGCAGCCGGACTAGCGGGAGGGCCCATGAGCAGTTCTTC.

This chain's CDR3 is CASSPVAGGLGQPQHF. DNA of the CDR3: TGTGCCAGCTCACCAGTCGCCGGGGGTTTAGGCCAGCCCCAGCATTTT. The chain is built from TRBV18 and TRBJ1-5; D may be TRBD1 (5 bases). The CDR3 consists of 16 residues. Germline CDR1 and CDR2: KGHSH and LQKENI. V was shortened by 2 bases and J by 7 bases, with 18 bases between the two germline ends.

This sequence joins TRBV5-6 and TRBJ1-6; TRBD1 matches at 9 bases. J lost 6 bases, V lost 3 bases, and 7 bases had no gene match. This CDR3 spans 16 amino acids. Germline V gives CDR1 SGHDT, CDR2 YYEEEE. DNA for the CDR3: TGTGCCAGCAGCTCCACAGGGGGCCCGATTAATTCACCCCTCCACTTT. It translates to CASSSTGGPINSPLHF.